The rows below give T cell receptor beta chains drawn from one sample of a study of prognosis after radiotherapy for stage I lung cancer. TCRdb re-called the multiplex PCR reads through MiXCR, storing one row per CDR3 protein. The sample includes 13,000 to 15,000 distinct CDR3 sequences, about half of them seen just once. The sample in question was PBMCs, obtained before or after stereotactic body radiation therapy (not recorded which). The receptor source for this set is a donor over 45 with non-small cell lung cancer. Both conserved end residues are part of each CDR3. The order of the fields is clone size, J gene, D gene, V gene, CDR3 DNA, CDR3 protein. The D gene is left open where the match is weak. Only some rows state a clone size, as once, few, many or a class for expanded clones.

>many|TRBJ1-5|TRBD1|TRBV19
TGTGCCAGTAGTCAAGGACAGGAGCAGCCCCAGCATTTT
CASSQGQEQPQHF
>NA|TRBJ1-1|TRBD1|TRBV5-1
TGCGCCAGCAGCTCCCAGGGGGACACTGAAGCTTTCTTT
CASSSQGDTEAFF
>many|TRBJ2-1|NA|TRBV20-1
TGCAGTGCAGAAACTAGCAGGATATACAATGAGCAGTTCTTC
CSAETSRIYNEQFF
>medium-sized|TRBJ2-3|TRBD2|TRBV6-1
TGTGCCAGCAGTTTCTCGGGACTAGCGGGAACGCAGTATTTT
CASSFSGLAGTQYF
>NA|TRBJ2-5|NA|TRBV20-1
TGCAGTGCCCAAAGCCGGGTTGGTCAGACCCAGTACTTC
CSAQSRVGQTQYF
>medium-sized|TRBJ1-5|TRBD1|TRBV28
TGTGCCAGCAGTTATGAGGGGGCTCAGCCCCAGCATTTT
CASSYEGAQPQHF
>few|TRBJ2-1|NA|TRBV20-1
TGCAGTGCTACCGCCGTCCCCGAACTGGGGCAGTTCTTC
CSATAVPELGQFF
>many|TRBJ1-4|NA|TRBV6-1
TGTGCCAGCAGATCAACAGGGTGGAGTAATGAAAAACTGTTTTTT
CASRSTGWSNEKLFF
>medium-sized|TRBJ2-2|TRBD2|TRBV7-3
TGTGCCAGCAGCAAGGGACTAGCGGGGGTCACCGGGGAGCTGTTTTTT
CASSKGLAGVTGELFF
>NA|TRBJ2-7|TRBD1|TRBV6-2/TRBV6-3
TGTGCCAGCAGTCAGGGGGCGTACGAGCAGTACTTC
CASSQGAYEQYF
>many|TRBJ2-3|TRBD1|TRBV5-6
TGTGCCAGCAGCTTGGGGGGGACAGGGGAGGGTACGCAGTATTTT
CASSLGGTGEGTQYF
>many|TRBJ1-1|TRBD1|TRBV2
TGTGCCAGCAGTGGTCGGACAGGGGGTACTGAAGCTTTCTTT
CASSGRTGGTEAFF
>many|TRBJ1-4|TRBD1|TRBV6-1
TGTGCCAGCAGCCCAGGACAGGGAAATGAAAAACTGTTTTTT
CASSPGQGNEKLFF
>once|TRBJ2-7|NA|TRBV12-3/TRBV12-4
TGTGCCAGCAGTACGGGACGCACCGATTGGGGGTACGAGCAGTACTTC
CASSTGRTDWGYEQYF
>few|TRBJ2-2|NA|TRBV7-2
TGTGCCAGCAGCTTAGGGGAGTGGGACGGGGAGCTGTTTTTT
CASSLGEWDGELFF
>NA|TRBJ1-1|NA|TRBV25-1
TGTGCCAGCAGTGAGGGGGGCATGAACACTGAAGCTTTCTTT
CASSEGGMNTEAFF
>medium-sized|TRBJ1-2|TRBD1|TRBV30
TGTGCCTGGAGTGGGAGTCGACAGGGCTGCACCTTC
CAWSGSRQGCTF
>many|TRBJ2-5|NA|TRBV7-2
TGTGCCAGCAGCTTTCAAAAAGGGTACCAAGAGACCCAGTACTTC
CASSFQKGYQETQYF
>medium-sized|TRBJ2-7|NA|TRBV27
TGTGCCAGCAGTTTTACAGGGAGCTCCTACGAGCAGTACTTC
CASSFTGSSYEQYF
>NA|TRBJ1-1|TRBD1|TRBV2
TGTGCCAGCAGTGACCCCTTGACAGGGGGTCAGGAAGCTTTCTTT
CASSDPLTGGQEAFF
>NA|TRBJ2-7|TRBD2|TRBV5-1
TGCGCCAGCAGCTCCTGGACTAGCGGGGGGGTCGAGCAGTACTTC
CASSSWTSGGVEQYF
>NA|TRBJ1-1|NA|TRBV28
TGTGCCAGCAGCACCCGTGTGGTAGGAACTGGTGAAGCTTTCTTT
CASSTRVVGTGEAFF
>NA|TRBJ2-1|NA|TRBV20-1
TGCAGTGCTAGGAGGGACTGGGATAAGCGGGAGCAGTTCTTC
CSARRDWDKREQFF
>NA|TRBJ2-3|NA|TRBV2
TGTGCCAGCCAATCAGCGGTACAGGAGGCAGATACGCAGTATTTT
CASQSAVQEADTQYF
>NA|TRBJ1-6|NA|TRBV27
TGTGCCAGCGGGGTTCTCTGGTCCCTCCACTTT
CASGVLWSLHF
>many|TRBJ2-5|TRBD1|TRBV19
TGTGCCAGTAGTGGCAGGACAGGGAAAGAGACCCAGTACTTC
CASSGRTGKETQYF
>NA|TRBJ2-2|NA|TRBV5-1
TGCGCCAGCAGCAATGGCGGGATAAGCACGAACACCGGGGAGCTGTTTTTT
CASSNGGISTNTGELFF
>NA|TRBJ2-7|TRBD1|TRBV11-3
TGTGCCAGCAGCCACGGGGACAGGGCCCCCTACGAGCAGTACTTC
CASSHGDRAPYEQYF
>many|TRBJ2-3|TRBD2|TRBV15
TGTGCCACCAGCAAAGGGACTAGCAGGAGGACAGATACGCAGTATTTT
CATSKGTSRRTDTQYF
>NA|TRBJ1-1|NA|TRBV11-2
TGTGCCATCAGCTTGGGGGGGCCCACTGAAGCTTTCTTT
CAISLGGPTEAFF
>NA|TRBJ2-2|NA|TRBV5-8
TGTGCCAGCACCCTGAGGGTTGTTAGGAACACCGGGGAGCTGTTTTTT
CASTLRVVRNTGELFF
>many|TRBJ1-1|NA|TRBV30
TGTGCCTGGATGGCAGGGGCGACGAACACTGAAGCTTTCTTT
CAWMAGATNTEAFF
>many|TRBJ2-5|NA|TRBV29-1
TGCAGCGTTGAGGAGGCGTCCGAGACCCAGTACTTC
CSVEEASETQYF
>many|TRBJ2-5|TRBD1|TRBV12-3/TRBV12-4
TGTGCCAGCAGTTGGGGGACAGGGGAAGAGACCCAGTACTTC
CASSWGTGEETQYF
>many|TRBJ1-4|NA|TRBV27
TGTGCCAGCAGTGGAGCAGGGGCTGAAAGACTGTTTTTT
CASSGAGAERLFF
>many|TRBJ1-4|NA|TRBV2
TGTGCCAGCAGTGATCTCGGTGGCAAACTGTTTTTT
CASSDLGGKLFF
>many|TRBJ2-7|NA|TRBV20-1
TGCAGTGCTAGAGTGGGGCACCCCGGTAGCGAGCAGTACTTC
CSARVGHPGSEQYF
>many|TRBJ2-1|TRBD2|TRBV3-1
TGTGCCAGCAGCCAAGGCCTAGCGGGGGGTTACAATGAGCAGTTCTTC
CASSQGLAGGYNEQFF
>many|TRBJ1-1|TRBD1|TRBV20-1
TGCAGTGCTAGAAGGGGGCGGGACACTGAAGCTTTCTTT
CSARRGRDTEAFF
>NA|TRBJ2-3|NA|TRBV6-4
TGTGCCAGCAGATTGGGACCGGCGGTCGTCGACGGTGGCACAGATACGCAGTATTTT
CASRLGPAVVDGGTDTQYF
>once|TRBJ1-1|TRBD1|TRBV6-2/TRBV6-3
TGTGCCAGCAGGGGACAGGGGCGTTCTATACCTGAAGCTTTCTTT
CASRGQGRSIPEAFF
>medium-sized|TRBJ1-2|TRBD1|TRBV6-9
TGTGCCAGCAGTGTGATCAGGGGGCCAGGTGGCTACACCTTC
CASSVIRGPGGYTF
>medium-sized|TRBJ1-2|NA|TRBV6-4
TGTGCCAGCAGTGAAGGGGGGGCAGGGCGCTACTATGGCTACACCTTC
CASSEGGAGRYYGYTF
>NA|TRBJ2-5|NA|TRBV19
TGTGCCAGTAGTCCGGGACTCCGGAACCAAGAGACCCAGTACTTC
CASSPGLRNQETQYF
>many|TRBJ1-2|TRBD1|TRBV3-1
TGTGCCAGCAGCCAAGGTAGACAGGGTACAAGGTACACCTTC
CASSQGRQGTRYTF
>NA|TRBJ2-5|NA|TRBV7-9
TGTGCCGGTACCCAGGGTACACAAGATACTCAGTACTTC
CAGTQGTQDTQYF
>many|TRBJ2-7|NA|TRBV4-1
TGCGCCAGCAGCCTAACTTTGGACTTCTACGAGCAGTACTTC
CASSLTLDFYEQYF
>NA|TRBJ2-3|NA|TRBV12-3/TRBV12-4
TGTGCCAGCAGTTTATACCGGCGCACAGATACGCAGTATTTT
CASSLYRRTDTQYF